This TCR beta chain was recovered during a study of T cell responses to AZD1222 COVID-19 vaccine. Study-wide points: Baseline seropositives among AZD1222 recipients totaled only five to seven.

As regards this clone: Its antigen is currently unknown.

Trimming cost V 1 base and J 6 bases, with 10 bases left between them. This CDR3 has 14 amino acids. In germline, CDR1 is MDHEN, CDR2 SYDVKM. Produced via immunoSEQ multiplex PCR; TCRdb's table is partial and in-frame only. The sample records approximately 150,000 clones, 85% to 90% being singletons. The origin of this receptor is an adult in good health. The chain links TRBV28 to TRBJ1-5; D is perhaps TRBD1 (6 bases). Sequenced here: peripheral blood, sampled on day 0 of AZD1222 vaccination. In DNA form, the CDR3 reads TGTGCCAGCAGTTTATACGGGGGCATTCAGCCCCAGCATTTT. Its protein is CASSLYGGIQPQHF.